This record looks at one T cell receptor beta chain sequence and its context. The antigen is not known. This sample stems from a study of T cells expressing NK-cell markers. About the research overall: All TCR beta repertoires analysed originated from sorted CD3+CD56+NKG2C+, CD3+CD56+NKG2C- and CD3+CD56-NKG2C+ T cells. Whole-study results and caveats: NKG2C+ dominant clonotypes from over 5 donors made up about 1.0-8% of CD8+ T cells. The CD3+CD56-NKG2C+ fraction was also led by these clonotypes in a few donors.

TCRdb reprocessed the 5' RACE reads; each CDR3 protein has one entry and no DNA is given. Recorded for this sample: roughly 180,000 distinct CDR3 sequences. Germline V lookup: CDR1 SGHRS, CDR2 YFSETQ. The CDR3 is 18 residues long. Sequenced material: blood T cells: a sorted CD56 or NKG2C T cell subset, CD4+ or CD8+ T cells, or bulk PBMC T cells (not recorded which). The chain carries TRBV5-1 and TRBJ1-1; TCRdb indicates TRBD1, and absent DNA this call remains unverified. This TCR came from a man aged 18-70 years in good health. CDR3 in amino acids: CASSLGQGAEVYNTEAFF.